Shown below are 24 T cell receptor beta chains from a single sample sequenced in a study of shared clonotypes between healthy human individuals. Repertoires were generated with immunoSEQ multiplex PCR, while TCRdb's copy carries only in-frame clones and drops some. Of about 1.5 million clones in the sample, 98% were seen once. Sequencing was done on a sample of naive CD4+ T cells sorted from blood. Documented subset: CD45RA+ positively selected. Source of these receptors: a young man in good health.

V is TRBV28 and J is TRBJ2-7; TRBD1 matches 7 bases. This CDR3 is 14 amino acids long. V lost 5 bases to trimming and J lost 0 bases; unmatched junction nucleotides: 4. Germline CDR1 is MDHEN and CDR2 is SYDVKM. The CDR3 loop is CASSLDRDSYEQYF. The CDR3 nucleotides read TGTGCCAGCAGTCTCGACAGGGACTCCTACGAGCAGTACTTC.

V is TRBV9 and J is TRBJ2-3, with 11 bases fitting TRBD2. Germline-derived CDR1 and CDR2 are SGDLS and YYNGEE. V lost 0 bases to trimming and J lost 10 bases; unmatched junction nucleotides: 1. CDR3 size: 13 residues. The CDR3 region has the DNA TGTGCCAGCAGCGTAGAGGGACTAGCGGCGCAGTATTTT. Its protein product is CASSVEGLAAQYF. The full variable domain, completed using reference TRBV9 and TRBJ2-3, is DSGVTQTPKHLITATGQRVTLRCSPRSGDLSVYWYQQSLDQGLQFLIQYYNGEERAKGNILERFSAQQFPDLHSELNLSSLELGDSALYFCASSVEGLAAQYFGPGTRLTVL.

V usage is TRBV18 and J usage is TRBJ2-7; D not certain. Germline V gene data show CDR1 as KGHSH and CDR2 as LQKENI. Between the trimmed V and J ends, which lost 3 bases and 0 bases, there was a span of 6 bases. The length of the CDR3 is 13 residues. Here the CDR3 reads CASSPYFSYEQYF. The CDR3 DNA is TGTGCCAGCTCACCGTACTTCTCCTACGAGCAGTACTTC.

The rearrangement links TRBV6-5 to TRBJ2-7; 8 nucleotides align to TRBD2. Germline V gene lookup returns CDR1 MNHEY and CDR2 SVGAGI. CDR3 length equals 15 residues. V lost 2 bases, J lost 2 bases, and 5 bases stayed unmatched. The CDR3 DNA is TGTGCCAGCAGTTACGTCACTAGCGGACCCTACGAGCAGTACTTC. Translated, it gives CASSYVTSGPYEQYF.

This clone was observed a single time. The rearrangement links TRBV28 to TRBJ2-3; possible D gene TRBD2, 7 bases. The CDR3 is made up of 15 amino acids. The V and J ends lost 8 bases and 0 bases respectively, with 15 bases between them. Germline values: CDR1 MDHEN, CDR2 SYDVKM. In DNA form, the CDR3 reads TGTGCCAGCCGGGGGGCGACAGGAAGCACAGATACGCAGTATTTT. Translated, it gives CASRGATGSTDTQYF.

A remark on this clone: Different DNA sequences within this sample yield the same CDR3. The gene calls are TRBV5-1 and TRBJ2-1; TRBD2 aligns across 8 bases. Per the germline V gene, CDR1 is SGHRS and CDR2 is YFSETQ. The trim removed 0 bases at V and 4 bases at J, leaving 3 bases unmatched. The CDR3 sequence is 15 residues long. The CDR3 protein is CASSLVAGSYNEQFF. The CDR3 bases are TGCGCCAGCAGCTTGGTAGCGGGGTCGTACAATGAGCAGTTCTTC.

This chain joins TRBV7-9 and TRBJ2-2; the match to TRBD1 covers 8 bases. V lost 7 bases, J lost 7 bases, and 11 bases stayed unmatched. The germline V gene has CDR1 SEHNR and CDR2 FQNEAQ (reference sequence). CDR3 size: 15 residues. The CDR3 coding sequence is TGTGCCAGCAACCTATCAGGGGGCAGCGGCGGGGAGCTGTTTTTT. It codes for CASNLSGGSGGELFF.

The CDR3 protein is CASSLAGATSSYEQYF. The CDR3 region has the DNA TGCGCCAGCAGCTTAGCAGGGGCGACAAGCTCCTACGAGCAGTACTTC. The J gene is TRBJ2-7, the V gene TRBV5-1, with D possibly TRBD1 on 6 matching bases. Germline V gene sequence: CDR1 SGHRS, CDR2 YFSETQ. CDR3 size: 16 residues. Trimming took off 2 bases at V and 0 bases at J, with 15 bases between the two ends.

J is TRBJ1-1 and V is TRBV5-4; 7 bases are shared with TRBD1. The CDR3 sequence is 13 residues long. V shed 6 bases and J 5 bases; nucleotides not matched to a gene: 7. Germline CDR1 reads SGHNT; CDR2 reads YYREEE (reference sequence). The DNA for the CDR3 is TGTGCCAGCATCCGACAGGGTGGTACTGAAGCTTTCTTT. Translating gives CASIRQGGTEAFF.

This chain joins TRBV29-1 and TRBJ1-1; D is unresolved. CDR1 and CDR2 from the germline V gene are SQVTM and ANQGSEA. V was shortened by 6 bases and J by 4 bases, with 18 bases between the two germline ends. The CDR3 runs 14 residues. The CDR3 protein is CSVLRTASGTEAFF. In DNA, the CDR3 is TGCAGCGTCCTCCGGACCGCCAGCGGCACTGAAGCTTTCTTT.

The CDR3 sequence: CASSLVTSGPITDTQYF. CDR3 bases: TGTGCCAGCAGCTTGGTTACTAGCGGACCCATCACAGATACGCAGTATTTT. The rearrangement uses TRBV7-8 and TRBJ2-3; TRBD2 matches 8 bases. The V gene's germline CDR1 is SGHVS and CDR2 FQNEAQ. The CDR3 is 17 residues long. The V and J ends lost 3 bases and 2 bases, in that order; junction bases with no gene match: 10. Based on the CDR3 plus reference TRBV7-8 and TRBJ2-3, the full variable domain is GAGVSQSPRYKVAKRGQDVALRCDPISGHVSLFWYQQALGQGPEFLTYFQNEAQLDKSGLPSDRFFAERPEGSVSTLKIQRTQQEDSAVYLCASSLVTSGPITDTQYFGPGTRLTVL.

About this clone itself: Other DNA sequences in the sample encode the same CDR3. The V and J genes are TRBV5-1 and TRBJ2-7; D possibly corresponds to TRBD1 (6 bases). CDR1 SGHRS and CDR2 YFSETQ come from the germline V gene. CDR3 length: 14 residues. The V gene lost 2 bases and the J gene lost 3 bases, with 12 bases spanning the gap. The CDR3 loop is CASSFQGHSYEQYF. The CDR3 coding sequence is TGCGCCAGCAGCTTTCAGGGACATAGCTACGAGCAGTACTTC.

The CDR3 loop reads CASSLGTGIEQYF. CDR3 DNA: TGCGCCAGCAGCTTGGGGACAGGTATCGAGCAGTACTTC. This chain uses TRBV5-1 with TRBJ2-7, with 7 bases aligning to TRBD1. The CDR3 consists of 13 residues. Trimming took 0 bases from V and 6 from J; bases not matched to a gene: 3. Germline V gene sequence: CDR1 SGHRS, CDR2 YFSETQ.

CDR3: CASSKAGSLNEQYF. The CDR3 DNA reads as TGTGCCAGCAGTAAGGCGGGGTCGCTTAACGAGCAGTACTTC. The chain uses TRBV6-1 and TRBJ2-7, with D maybe TRBD2 (6 bases). Per the germline V gene, CDR1 is MNHNS and CDR2 is SASEGT. V was cut by 5 bases and J by 5 bases, with 16 bases left in between. This CDR3 contains 14 residues.

A remark on this clone: Other nucleotide sequences in the sample specify the same CDR3. CDR3 residues: CASSPSQGYEQYF. In DNA, the CDR3 is TGTGCCAGCTCACCGAGCCAGGGGTACGAGCAGTACTTC. The genes are TRBV18 and TRBJ2-7, with a weak D call TRBD1 (6 bases). Germline CDR1 is KGHSH and CDR2 is LQKENI. This CDR3 has 13 amino acids. V was trimmed by 3 bases and J by 4 bases, leaving 10 bases between them.

V is TRBV5-4 and J is TRBJ2-1; a possible D gene is TRBD2 (5 bases). The CDR3 runs 15 residues. Trimming took off 4 bases at V and 4 bases at J, with 15 bases between the two ends. Germline CDR1 reads SGHNT; CDR2 reads YYREEE (reference sequence). In DNA form, the CDR3 reads TGTGCCAGCAGCCTTGAGGCTAGCAGTTACAATGAGCAGTTCTTC. Translation gives CASSLEASSYNEQFF.

V gene TRBV28 combines with J gene TRBJ2-1; D unclear. Germline V gives CDR1 MDHEN, CDR2 SYDVKM. The V gene lost 6 bases and the J gene lost 4 bases, with 10 bases spanning the gap. The CDR3 loop spans 13 amino acids. The CDR3 spells CASRNSDYNEQFF. Written as DNA, the CDR3 is TGTGCCAGCAGAAATTCGGATTACAATGAGCAGTTCTTC.

The chain combines TRBV5-4 with TRBJ2-5; the D gene is possibly TRBD2 (5 bases). The CDR3 covers 15 residues. V was clipped by 3 bases and J by 4 bases, with 16 bases between them. Germline V gene lookup returns CDR1 SGHNT and CDR2 YYREEE (reference sequence). In DNA, the CDR3 is TGTGCCAGCAGCTCGACTATCGGATCGTTAGAGACCCAGTACTTC. Translation gives CASSSTIGSLETQYF.

The chain has TRBV10-3 and TRBJ1-5, with D maybe TRBD1 (6 bases). The CDR3 is 13 amino acids. Germline CDR1 is ENHRY and CDR2 is SYGVKD. Trimming took off 11 bases at V and 3 bases at J, with 14 bases between the two ends. The CDR3 region is CASSGANNQPQHF. CDR3 coding DNA: TGTGCCTCCTCAGGGGCCAACAATCAGCCCCAGCATTTT.

The rearrangement links TRBV6-1 to TRBJ1-1; tentatively, D is TRBD1 (5 bases). The CDR3 has 12 amino acids. Germline V CDR1 and CDR2: MNHNS, SASEGT. The germline V and J ends were trimmed by 2 bases and 6 bases, with 7 bases remaining between them. The DNA of the CDR3 is TGTGCCAGCAGTGAACGGGGCCCTGAAGCTTTCTTT. This codes for CASSERGPEAFF.

V is TRBV5-1 and J is TRBJ2-7; possible D gene TRBD2, 6 bases. The CDR3 extends over 15 amino acids. Trimming shortened V by 5 bases and J by 3 bases, and 18 bases separated the two germline ends. The germline CDR1 and CDR2 sequences are SGHRS and YFSETQ. The CDR3 DNA reads as TGCGCCAGCAGGCTGCAGGGAGGTCTCCTCTACGAGCAGTACTTC. Residues: CASRLQGGLLYEQYF. The full variable domain, rest sourced from reference TRBV5-1 and TRBJ2-7, is KAGVTQTPRYLIKTRGQQVTLSCSPISGHRSVSWYQQTPGQGLQFLFEYFSETQRNKGNFPGRFSGRQFSNSRSEMNVSTLELGDSALYLCASRLQGGLLYEQYFGPGTRLTVT.

The rearrangement uses TRBV6-5 and TRBJ2-7, with D perhaps TRBD1 (6 bases). The CDR3 runs 14 residues. Germline lookup yields CDR1 MNHEY and CDR2 SVGAGI. The ends were cut back, 6 bases at V and 2 bases at J, with 14 bases in the middle. CDR3 region: CASRKTGTTYEQYF. DNA for the CDR3: TGTGCCAGCAGAAAAACCGGGACAACCTACGAGCAGTACTTC.

The V gene is TRBV28, the J gene TRBJ1-2; weak D call: TRBD1 (5 bases). The V gene lost 5 bases and the J gene lost 6 bases, with 10 bases spanning the gap. Germline V gene lookup returns CDR1 MDHEN and CDR2 SYDVKM. This CDR3 contains 12 residues. In DNA, the CDR3 is TGTGCCAGCAGTGGGACTGGGAATGGCTACACCTTC. This encodes CASSGTGNGYTF.

This clone was picked up one time. The chain links TRBV4-1 to TRBJ1-5, with D unclear. Trimming pared 0 bases from V and 5 bases from J, leaving 11 bases between. Germline-derived CDR1 and CDR2 are MGHRA and YSYEKL. This CDR3 spans 15 amino acids. CDR3 in amino acids: CASSQERERDQPQHF. In nucleotides, the CDR3 is TGCGCCAGCAGCCAAGAACGGGAGAGGGATCAGCCCCAGCATTTT.